This TCR beta chain was identified in a study of cytomegalovirus exposure and HLA in healthy donors. Notes on the study in general: It was assumed in the presence/absence analyses that sequencing depth was roughly uniform across donors.

The germline gives CDR1 SGHNT, CDR2 YYREEE (reference sequence). This CDR3 contains 16 residues. With V trimmed by 5 bases and J by 1 base, 11 bases remained unmatched. The primer mix had 60 Vbeta and 13 Jbeta primers. Sequenced by immunoSEQ multiplex PCR; TCRdb stores in-frame clones only, minus some. The sample records fewer than 150,000 clones, around 63% being singletons. Note on this clone: What it recognizes is unknown.

This chain uses TRBV5-4 with TRBJ1-2; 7 bases are shared with TRBD1. The sequenced material came from PBMCs. This clonotype was obtained from a human donor in good health. CDR3 region: CASRAGTEIFNYGYTF. CDR3 bases: TGTGCCAGCAGAGCCGGGACAGAGATATTTAACTATGGCTACACCTTC.